What follows describes a single T cell receptor beta chain. This sample was taken from a study of PD-L1 blockade in urothelial cancer. Sample contribution per patient ranged from 1 to 8, covering pretreatment and on-treatment. The table came from immunoSEQ multiplex PCR; TCRdb's copy has only in-frame clones and leaves some out. The sample comprises about 88,000 clones, 90% of which are singletons, and approximately 9% rests with the top ten. The CDR3 length is 13 residues. Germline V CDR1 and CDR2: SGHAT, FQNNGV. V shed 4 bases, J shed 7 bases, and the junction held 2 bases outside the gene matches. This rearrangement joins TRBV11-2 to TRBJ1-3; TRBD1 agrees at 9 bases. Specimen: PBMCs, collected around atezolizumab (anti-PD-L1) treatment. This TCR was recovered from a man aged 55 to 70 with urothelial cancer. Here the CDR3 reads CASSYRGRNTIYF. The CDR3 DNA follows: TGTGCCAGCAGCTACAGGGGGCGGAACACCATATATTTT.